A single sample is the source of the 13 T cell receptor beta chains below, sequenced in a study of human T cells and chemical hapten exposure. Time point specified: patch test 2, 6 weeks after DPC sensitization. Treatment specified: therapeutic diphenylcyclopropenone sensitization with weekly scalp DPC. Total RNA was extracted from unfractionated whole blood. From the RACE reads, TCRdb called clonotypes with MiXCR, one entry per CDR3 protein. The sample has 35,000 to 55,000 distinct CDR3 sequences; 8.5% to 10% are singletons. This specimen was whole blood, taken in connection with sensitization to the hapten diphenylcyclopropenone (DPC). All receptors derive from a woman aged 25 to 45 with alopecia areata. Some clones in this sample may be carry-over from other donors' samples.

CDR3 region: CASGETSGGSYEQYF. In nucleotides, the CDR3 is TGCGCCAGCGGCGAGACTAGCGGGGGATCCTACGAGCAGTACTTC. The chain couples TRBV5-1 to TRBJ2-7, with 12 bases identical to TRBD2. V trimming: 7 bases; J trimming: 1 base; junction bases outside the gene matches: 6. This CDR3 spans 15 amino acids. Germline CDR1 and CDR2: SGHRS and YFSETQ.

This clonotype showed up many times. This chain uses TRBV5-1 with TRBJ2-5; D gene uncertain. Trimming pared 1 base from V and 1 base from J, leaving 8 bases between. In germline, CDR1 is SGHRS, CDR2 YFSETQ. The CDR3 is made up of 14 amino acids. Here the CDR3 DNA reads TGCGCCAGCAGCTTGAGCCACAGCCAAGAGACCCAGTACTTC. Residues: CASSLSHSQETQYF.

The sample holds many counts of this clonotype. The chain combines TRBV12-3 or TRBV12-4 with TRBJ2-5; D gene uncertain. V lost 2 bases, J lost 2 bases, and 9 bases lay in between. The CDR3 spans 14 residues. The DNA of the CDR3 is TGTGCCAGCAGTTTATTTCGGCAGCAAGAGACCCAGTACTTC. Its translation: CASSLFRQQETQYF.

The chain uses TRBV29-1 and TRBJ2-4, with D possibly being TRBD1 (6 bases). V lost 6 bases, J lost 0 bases, and 15 bases lay in between. Germline V gene lookup returns CDR1 SQVTM and CDR2 ANQGSEA. This CDR3 has 15 residues. In DNA form, the CDR3 reads TGCAGCGTCGTTGGGACAATTCTAGCCAAAAACATTCAGTACTTC. It yields the protein CSVVGTILAKNIQYF. The full variable domain, in which reference TRBV29-1 and TRBJ2-4 provide the parts outside the CDR3, is SAVISQKPSRDICQRGTSLTIQCQVDSQVTMMFWYRQQPGQSLTLIATANQGSEATYESGFVIDKFPISRPNLTFSTLTVSNMSPEDSSIYLCSVVGTILAKNIQYFGAGTRLSVL.

The table lists this clonotype with a few counts. The chain uses TRBV6-5 and TRBJ1-6, with 7 bases that match TRBD1. This CDR3 has 15 residues. V dropped 5 bases and J dropped 7; count of bases not matched to a gene: 8. CDR1 and CDR2 from the germline V gene are MNHEY and SVGAGI. DNA of the CDR3: TGTGCCAGCAGTCGAGCCGGGACAGAGAATTCACCCCTCCACTTT. Translating it yields CASSRAGTENSPLHF.

This clonotype has only a few counts. The chain is built from TRBV6-5 and TRBJ1-5; D possibly corresponds to TRBD1 (5 bases). V lost 6 bases and J lost 6, with 18 bases in between. The CDR3 contains 15 residues. Germline CDR1 and CDR2: MNHEY and SVGAGI. The CDR3 sequence: CASSSSFGTGQPQHF. The CDR3 DNA sequence: TGTGCCAGCAGCTCTTCGTTTGGGACCGGTCAGCCCCAGCATTTT.

This clonotype was seen ten or more times. The chain uses TRBV4-3 and TRBJ2-3; 14 bases line up with TRBD2. Trimming removed 1 base from V and 7 bases from J; junction bases left unmatched: 4. CDR1 is LGHNA, CDR2 YSLEER, per germline. The CDR3 runs to 16 residues. As DNA, the CDR3 is TGCGCCAGCAGCCAAGCCGGGACTAGCGGGGGTAATACGCAGTATTTT. This gives the protein CASSQAGTSGGNTQYF.

In this sample, this clonotype is medium-sized. The gene calls are TRBV25-1 and TRBJ2-3, with a tentative D call TRBD1 (6 bases). The CDR3 spans 14 residues. V was clipped by 7 bases and J by 1 base, with 12 bases between them. Germline V gene data show CDR1 as MGHDK and CDR2 as SYGVNS. CDR3 DNA: TGTGCCAGCACCAGGGGATTCGGCACAGATACGCAGTATTTT. It codes for CASTRGFGTDTQYF.

The J gene is TRBJ1-5, the V gene TRBV6-7; D ambiguous. TRBV6-7 is designated an ORF whose function remains uncertain. V lost 4 bases and J 5 bases, leaving 9 bases between the germline ends. The CDR3 consists of 13 residues. The CDR3 reads CASSSPRDQPQHF. The CDR3 region has the DNA TGTGCCAGCAGTTCCCCTCGGGATCAGCCCCAGCATTTT.

About this clonotype itself: Being one base from a much bigger clone, this may be a read error. This chain connects TRBV7-3 to TRBJ1-2; 10 bases line up with TRBD1. J gave up 2 bases and V 4 bases, and 1 base lay outside the gene matches. The CDR3 loop spans 14 amino acids. Germline-derived CDR1 and CDR2 are SGHTA and FQGTGA. The CDR3 region has the DNA TGTGCCAGCAGCTGGGGACAGGGGAACTATGGCTACACCTTC. Its translation: CASSWGQGNYGYTF.

Ten or more counts support this clonotype. V is TRBV29-1 and J is TRBJ2-3; D is unresolved. Germline CDR1 is SQVTM and CDR2 is ANQGSEA. This CDR3 contains 12 residues. The germline V and J ends were trimmed by 0 bases and 5 bases, with 6 bases remaining between them. The CDR3 DNA sequence: TGCAGCGTTGAAGAGCCTAGAGATACGCAGTATTTT. Its translation is CSVEEPRDTQYF.

In its sample, this clonotype was seen many times. The chain recombines TRBV20-1 with TRBJ2-5; D is possibly TRBD2 (7 bases). In germline, CDR1 is DFQATT, CDR2 SNEGSKA (reference sequence). The V and J ends lost 6 bases and 4 bases respectively, with 18 bases between them. CDR3 length equals 14 residues. CDR3 protein: CSAHGGPGGETQYF. CDR3 in DNA: TGCAGTGCCCACGGGGGGCCTGGGGGAGAGACCCAGTACTTC.

The chain employs TRBV6-5 and TRBJ1-3; 8 bases line up with TRBD1. J was trimmed by 3 bases and V by 0 bases; bases with no gene match: 1. The CDR3 extends over 15 amino acids. The V gene's germline CDR1 is MNHEY and CDR2 SVGAGI. The CDR3 nucleotides are TGTGCCAGCAGTTACTCGACAGGGGTTGGAAACACCATATATTTT. It encodes CASSYSTGVGNTIYF.